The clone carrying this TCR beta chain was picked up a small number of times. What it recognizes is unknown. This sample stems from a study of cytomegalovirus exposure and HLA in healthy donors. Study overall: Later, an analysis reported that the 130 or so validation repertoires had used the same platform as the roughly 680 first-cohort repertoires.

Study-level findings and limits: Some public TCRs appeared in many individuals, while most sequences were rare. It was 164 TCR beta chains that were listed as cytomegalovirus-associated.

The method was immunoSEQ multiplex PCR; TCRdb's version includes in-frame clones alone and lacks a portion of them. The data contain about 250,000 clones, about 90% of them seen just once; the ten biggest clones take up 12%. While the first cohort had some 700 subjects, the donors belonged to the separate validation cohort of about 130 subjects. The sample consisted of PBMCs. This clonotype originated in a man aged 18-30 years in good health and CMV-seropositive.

This CDR3 is CASSYLTRESEAFF. CDR3 DNA sequence: TGTGCCAGCAGTTACTTGACGCGGGAATCTGAAGCTTTCTTT. The chain is built from TRBV6-5 and TRBJ1-1, with no clear D. Germline V lookup: CDR1 MNHEY, CDR2 SVGAGI. The CDR3 sequence is 14 residues long. With 1 base removed from V and 6 bases from J, the gap between germline ends came to 12 bases.